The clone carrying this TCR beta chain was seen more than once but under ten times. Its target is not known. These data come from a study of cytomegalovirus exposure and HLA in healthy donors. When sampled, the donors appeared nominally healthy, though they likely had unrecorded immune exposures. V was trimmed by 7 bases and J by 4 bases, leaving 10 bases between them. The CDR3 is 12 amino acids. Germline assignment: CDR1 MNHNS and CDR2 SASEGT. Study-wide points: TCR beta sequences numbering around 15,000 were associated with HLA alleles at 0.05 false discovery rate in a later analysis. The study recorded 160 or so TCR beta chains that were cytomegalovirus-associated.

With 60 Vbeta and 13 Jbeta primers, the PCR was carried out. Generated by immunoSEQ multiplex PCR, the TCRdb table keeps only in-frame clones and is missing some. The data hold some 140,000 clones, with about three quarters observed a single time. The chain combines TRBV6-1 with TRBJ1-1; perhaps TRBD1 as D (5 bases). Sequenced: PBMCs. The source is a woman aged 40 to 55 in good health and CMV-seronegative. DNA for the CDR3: TGTGCCAGCACTCAAAGGGGCACTGAAGCTTTCTTT. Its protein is CASTQRGTEAFF.